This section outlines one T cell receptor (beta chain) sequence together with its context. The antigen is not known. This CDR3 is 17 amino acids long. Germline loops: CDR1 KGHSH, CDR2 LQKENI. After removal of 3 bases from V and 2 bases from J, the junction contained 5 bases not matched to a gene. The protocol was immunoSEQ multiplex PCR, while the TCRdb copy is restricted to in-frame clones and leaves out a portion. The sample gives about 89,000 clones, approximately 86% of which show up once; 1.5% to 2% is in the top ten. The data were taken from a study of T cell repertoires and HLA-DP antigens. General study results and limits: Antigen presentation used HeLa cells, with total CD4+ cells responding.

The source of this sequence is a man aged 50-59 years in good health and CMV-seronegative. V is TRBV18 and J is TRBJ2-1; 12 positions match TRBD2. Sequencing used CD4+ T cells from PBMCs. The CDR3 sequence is CASSPILAGGTYNEQFF. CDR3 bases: TGTGCCAGCTCACCTATACTAGCGGGGGGTACCTACAATGAGCAGTTCTTC.